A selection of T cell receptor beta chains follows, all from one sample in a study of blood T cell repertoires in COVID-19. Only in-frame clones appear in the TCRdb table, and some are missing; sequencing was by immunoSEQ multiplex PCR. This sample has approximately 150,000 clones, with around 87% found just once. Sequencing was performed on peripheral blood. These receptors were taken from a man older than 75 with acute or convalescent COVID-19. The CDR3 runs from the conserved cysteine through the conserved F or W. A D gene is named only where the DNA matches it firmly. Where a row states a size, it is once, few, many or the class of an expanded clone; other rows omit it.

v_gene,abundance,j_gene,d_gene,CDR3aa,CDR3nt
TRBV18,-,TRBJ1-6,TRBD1,CASSPDGQGSSPLHF,TGTGCCAGCTCACCAGATGGACAGGGAAGTTCACCCCTCCACTTT
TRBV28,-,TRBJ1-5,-,CASSLWETALQHF,TGTGCCAGCAGTTTATGGGAGACAGCCCTCCAGCATTTT
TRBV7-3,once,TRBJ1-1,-,CASSFASGVTEAFF,TGTGCCAGCAGCTTTGCATCAGGGGTTACTGAAGCTTTCTTT
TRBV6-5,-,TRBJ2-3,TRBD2,CASNRGGQGTDTQYF,TGTGCCAGCAATCGCGGGGGGCAAGGCACAGATACGCAGTATTTT
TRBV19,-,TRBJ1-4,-,CASSTHRGAGEKLFF,TGTGCCAGTAGTACCCATCGGGGGGCCGGGGAAAAACTGTTTTTT
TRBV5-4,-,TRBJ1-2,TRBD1,CASSLQGGSGYTF,TGTGCCAGCAGCTTGCAGGGGGGTTCTGGCTACACCTTC
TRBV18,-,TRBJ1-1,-,CASSPSSGFEAFF,TGTGCCAGCTCACCTTCTTCAGGCTTTGAAGCTTTCTTT
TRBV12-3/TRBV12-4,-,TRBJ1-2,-,CASSLSNYGYTF,TGTGCCAGCAGTTTATCGAACTATGGCTACACCTTC
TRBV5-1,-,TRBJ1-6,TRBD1,CASSFGTGTSPLHF,TGCGCCAGCAGCTTCGGGACAGGTACTTCACCCCTCCACTTT
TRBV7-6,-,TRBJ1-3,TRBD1,CASSLSGGSGGNTIYF,TGTGCCAGCAGCTTATCAGGGGGCTCCGGTGGAAACACCATATATTTT
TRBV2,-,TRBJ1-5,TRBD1,CASSDREGQPQHF,TGTGCCAGCAGCGACAGGGAAGGACAGCCCCAGCATTTT
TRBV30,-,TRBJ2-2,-,CAWRWQVTGELFF,TGTGCCTGGAGGTGGCAGGTCACCGGGGAGCTGTTTTTT
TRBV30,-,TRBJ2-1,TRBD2,CAWSEQATSSDEQFF,TGTGCCTGGAGTGAACAGGCGACTAGCTCGGATGAGCAGTTCTTC
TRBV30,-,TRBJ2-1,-,CAWSVHRGDEQFF,TGTGCCTGGAGTGTACACCGAGGCGATGAGCAGTTCTTC
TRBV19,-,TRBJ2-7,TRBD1,CASSTRQGNLYEQYF,TGTGCCAGTAGTACCCGACAGGGCAATTTGTACGAGCAGTACTTC
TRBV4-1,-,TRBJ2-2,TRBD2,CASSLGTSGRPGELFF,TGCGCCAGCAGCCTAGGGACTAGCGGGCGACCCGGGGAGCTGTTTTTT
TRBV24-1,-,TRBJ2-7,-,CATSKAGYYEQYF,TGTGCCACCAGTAAGGCCGGGTACTACGAGCAGTACTTC
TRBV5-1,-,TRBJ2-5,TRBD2,CASSLFAGGQETQYF,TGCGCCAGCAGCTTGTTCGCGGGGGGGCAAGAGACCCAGTACTTC
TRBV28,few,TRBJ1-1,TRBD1,CASSFHGTGNTEAFF,TGTGCCAGCAGTTTTCATGGGACAGGGAACACTGAAGCTTTCTTT
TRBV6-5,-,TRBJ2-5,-,CASSWGQTIQETQYF,TGTGCCAGCAGTTGGGGGCAAACGATCCAAGAGACCCAGTACTTC
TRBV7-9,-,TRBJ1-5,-,CASSAGEVVGPQHF,TGTGCCAGCAGCGCCGGGGAGGTTGTTGGTCCCCAGCATTTT
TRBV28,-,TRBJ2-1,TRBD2,CASSPRRGGRGSYNEQFF,TGTGCCAGCAGTCCCCGTCGAGGCGGGAGGGGGTCCTACAATGAGCAGTTCTTC
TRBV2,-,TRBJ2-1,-,CASRLGGAYNEQFF,TGTGCCAGCAGACTCGGAGGGGCCTACAATGAGCAGTTCTTC
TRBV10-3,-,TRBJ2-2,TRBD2,CAISDGGAPTGELFF,TGTGCCATCAGTGACGGGGGGGCACCCACCGGGGAGCTGTTTTTT
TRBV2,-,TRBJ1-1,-,CASSLNWARGTEAFF,TGTGCCAGCAGTTTAAACTGGGCCAGGGGCACTGAAGCTTTCTTT
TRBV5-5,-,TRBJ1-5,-,CASSLGTAQDQPQHF,TGTGCCAGCAGCTTGGGGACAGCCCAAGATCAGCCCCAGCATTTT
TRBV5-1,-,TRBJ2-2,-,CASSRAAANTGELFF,TGCGCCAGCAGCCGTGCGGCGGCGAACACCGGGGAGCTGTTTTTT
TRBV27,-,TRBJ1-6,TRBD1,CASTQGANSPLHF,TGTGCCAGCACCCAGGGGGCGAATTCACCCCTCCACTTT
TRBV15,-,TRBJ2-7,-,CATSGPGSEQYF,TGTGCCACCAGCGGGCCTGGTTCCGAGCAGTACTTC
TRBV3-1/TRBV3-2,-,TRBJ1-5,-,CASSQAGRNQPQHF,TGTGCCAGCAGCCAAGCAGGGCGCAATCAGCCCCAGCATTTT
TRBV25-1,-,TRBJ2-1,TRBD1,CASSGAGTGAYNEQFF,TGTGCCAGCAGTGGTGCCGGGACAGGGGCTTACAATGAGCAGTTCTTC
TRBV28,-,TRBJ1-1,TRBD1,CASRWTGSRTEAFF,TGTGCCAGCAGGTGGACAGGGAGCAGGACTGAAGCTTTCTTT
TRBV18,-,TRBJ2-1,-,CASSPAKSPGNEQFF,TGTGCCAGCTCACCAGCCAAGAGCCCGGGGAATGAGCAGTTCTTC
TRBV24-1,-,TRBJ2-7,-,CATSDLEQQYF,TGTGCCACCAGTGATTTGGAGCAGCAGTACTTC
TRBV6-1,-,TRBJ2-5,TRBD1,CASSEWDSGTQYF,TGTGCCAGCAGTGAATGGGACAGTGGGACCCAGTACTTC
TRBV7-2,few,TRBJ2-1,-,CASSLGRGPINEQFF,TGTGCCAGCAGCTTAGGTAGAGGGCCAATCAATGAGCAGTTCTTC
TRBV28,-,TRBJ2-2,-,CASSTGAYKAGELFF,TGTGCCAGCAGTACCGGAGCTTACAAGGCCGGGGAGCTGTTTTTT
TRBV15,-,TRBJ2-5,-,CATGIGETQYF,TGTGCCACCGGAATCGGGGAGACCCAGTACTTC
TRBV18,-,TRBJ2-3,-,CASSPGRGSGDTQYF,TGTGCCAGCTCACCAGGGAGAGGGAGTGGAGATACGCAGTATTTT
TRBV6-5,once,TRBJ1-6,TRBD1,CASSVTGDNSPLHF,TGTGCCAGCTCAGTAACAGGGGATAATTCACCCCTCCACTTT
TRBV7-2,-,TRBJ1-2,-,CASSLAFQAVGYTF,TGTGCCAGCAGCTTAGCCTTTCAGGCTGTTGGCTACACCTTC
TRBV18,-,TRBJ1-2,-,CASSPPGGLNYGYTF,TGTGCCAGCTCACCACCGGGCGGGTTAAACTATGGCTACACCTTC
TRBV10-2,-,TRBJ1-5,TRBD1,CASSDRGFNQPQHF,TGCGCCAGCAGCGACAGGGGGTTCAATCAGCCCCAGCATTTT
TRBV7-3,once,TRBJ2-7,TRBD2,CASSLTPAGAHEQYF,TGTGCCAGCAGCTTAACCCCAGCGGGAGCTCACGAGCAGTACTTC
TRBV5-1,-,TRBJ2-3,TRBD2,CASSRRLAGVSDTQYF,TGCGCCAGCAGCCGCCGACTAGCGGGAGTGTCAGATACGCAGTATTTT
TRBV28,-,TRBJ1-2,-,CASSLLSTYGYTF,TGTGCCAGCAGTTTATTGTCTACCTATGGCTACACCTTC
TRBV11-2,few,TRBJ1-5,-,CASSPDTDQPQHF,TGTGCCAGCAGCCCCGACACGGATCAGCCCCAGCATTTT
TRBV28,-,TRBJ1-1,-,CASSKPSTGFEAFF,TGTGCCAGCAGTAAGCCTTCGACAGGCTTTGAAGCTTTCTTT
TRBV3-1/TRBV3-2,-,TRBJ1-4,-,CASAGAVREKLFF,TGTGCCAGCGCTGGGGCGGTAAGAGAAAAACTGTTTTTT